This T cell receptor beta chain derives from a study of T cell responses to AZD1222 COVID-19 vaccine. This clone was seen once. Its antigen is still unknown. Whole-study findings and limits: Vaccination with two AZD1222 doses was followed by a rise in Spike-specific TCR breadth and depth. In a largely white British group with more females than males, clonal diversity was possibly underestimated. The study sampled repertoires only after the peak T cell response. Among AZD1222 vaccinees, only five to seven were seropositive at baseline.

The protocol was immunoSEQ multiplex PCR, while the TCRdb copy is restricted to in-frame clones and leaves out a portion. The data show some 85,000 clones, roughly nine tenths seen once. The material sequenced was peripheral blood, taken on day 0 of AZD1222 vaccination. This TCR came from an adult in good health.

Written as DNA, the CDR3 is TGTGCCAGCAGCTTCGCGAACACTGAAGCTTTCTTT. It codes for CASSFANTEAFF. The rearrangement uses TRBV11-2 and TRBJ1-1; D is uncertain. This CDR3 is built from 12 residues. Deletions cut 3 bases from V and 1 base from J, with 3 bases between. In germline, CDR1 is SGHAT, CDR2 FQNNGV.